This T cell receptor (beta chain) was captured by sequencing in a study of lymphopenia after photon versus proton radiotherapy. Method: immunoSEQ multiplex PCR; TCRdb's copy keeps in-frame clones and lacks some. The sample holds roughly 40,000 clones; around 84% are singletons and the top ten take under 13%. Germline loops: CDR1 ENHRY, CDR2 SYGVKD. Trimming left V 4 bases short and J 3 bases short, with 9 bases between. The CDR3 sequence is 13 residues long. The chain recombines TRBV10-3 with TRBJ1-1; D gene uncertain. Sequencing used peripheral blood, obtained from a patient treated with proton-based radiotherapy. The origin of this receptor is a woman aged 70 to 79 with pancreatic cancer. Some clones in this sample may be carry-over from other donors' samples. As DNA, the CDR3 is TGTGCCATCAGTGGCGGCAGATACACTGAAGCTTTCTTT. It is translated as CAISGGRYTEAFF.